This T cell receptor (beta chain) was obtained from a study of blood T cell repertoires in COVID-19. Study context: COVID-19 samples collected from the United States, Italy and Spain covered acute and convalescent phases.

The germline CDR1 and CDR2 sequences are MNHEY and SVGAGI. This CDR3 is built from 15 residues. J lost 1 base, V lost 6 bases, and 3 bases had no gene match. In the source study's methods: Amplification from reference gene primers served as the basis for estimated nucleated cell counts. The table came from immunoSEQ multiplex PCR; TCRdb's copy has only in-frame clones and leaves some out. Clone size and the V and J calls come from that table; the DNA yielded D and trimming. The sample includes about 150,000 clones, 80% to 90% seen only once; the top ten take approximately 8%. Participants came from 24 US areas, aged about 18 to 100 years. For recovered donors of Cohort 3, there were two negative PCRs, clearance, or symptom resolution.

Specimen: PBMCs or T cells enriched from blood (not recorded which). The chain carries TRBV6-5 and TRBJ2-3; 11 bases match TRBD2. This sequence was found in a woman in her forties or fifties who had recovered from COVID-19. CDR3 loop: CASSPLAGGTDTQYF. The CDR3 DNA reads TGTGCCAGCAGCCCACTAGCGGGAGGCACAGATACGCAGTATTTT.